The present T cell receptor beta chain was sequenced within a study of CD8+ T cells in alopecia areata. Following extraction, RNA underwent reverse transcription to cDNA, which served as the sequencing template. Data came from immunoSEQ multiplex PCR; TCRdb stores just in-frame clones and leaves some out. Here the sample spans over 95,000 clones, roughly 50% being singletons. CDR3 size: 16 residues. The germline gives CDR1 LGHNA, CDR2 YNFKEQ. V dropped 4 bases and J dropped 5 bases, with 18 bases sitting between them. Treatment noted: oral pan-JAK inhibitor, 5-10 mg twice daily. The source was CD4+ T cells sorted from blood, collected at week 24, from a patient treated with tofacitinib. The TCR was taken from a human donor with alopecia areata. The chain combines TRBV4-2 with TRBJ1-5, with no clear D. This CDR3 reads CASSREKDQLYQPQHF. CDR3 sequence (DNA): TGTGCCAGCAGCCGAGAAAAGGATCAGCTATATCAGCCCCAGCATTTT.